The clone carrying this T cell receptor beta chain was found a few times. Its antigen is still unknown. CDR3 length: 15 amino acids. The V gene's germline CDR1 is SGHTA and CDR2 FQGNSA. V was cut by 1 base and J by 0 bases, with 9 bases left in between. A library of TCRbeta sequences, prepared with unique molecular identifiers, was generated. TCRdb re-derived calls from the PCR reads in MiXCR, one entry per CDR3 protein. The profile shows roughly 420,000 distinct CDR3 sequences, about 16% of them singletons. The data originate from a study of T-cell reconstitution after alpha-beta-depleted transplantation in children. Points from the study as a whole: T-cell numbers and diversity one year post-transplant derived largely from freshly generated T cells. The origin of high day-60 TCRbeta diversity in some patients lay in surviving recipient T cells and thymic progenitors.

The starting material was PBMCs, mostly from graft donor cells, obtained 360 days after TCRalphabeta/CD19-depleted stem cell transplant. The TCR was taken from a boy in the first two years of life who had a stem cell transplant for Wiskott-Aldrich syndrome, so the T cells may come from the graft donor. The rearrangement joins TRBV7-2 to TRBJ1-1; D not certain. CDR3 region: CASSLVRHMNTEAFF. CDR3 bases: TGTGCCAGCAGCTTAGTGCGGCACATGAACACTGAAGCTTTCTTT.